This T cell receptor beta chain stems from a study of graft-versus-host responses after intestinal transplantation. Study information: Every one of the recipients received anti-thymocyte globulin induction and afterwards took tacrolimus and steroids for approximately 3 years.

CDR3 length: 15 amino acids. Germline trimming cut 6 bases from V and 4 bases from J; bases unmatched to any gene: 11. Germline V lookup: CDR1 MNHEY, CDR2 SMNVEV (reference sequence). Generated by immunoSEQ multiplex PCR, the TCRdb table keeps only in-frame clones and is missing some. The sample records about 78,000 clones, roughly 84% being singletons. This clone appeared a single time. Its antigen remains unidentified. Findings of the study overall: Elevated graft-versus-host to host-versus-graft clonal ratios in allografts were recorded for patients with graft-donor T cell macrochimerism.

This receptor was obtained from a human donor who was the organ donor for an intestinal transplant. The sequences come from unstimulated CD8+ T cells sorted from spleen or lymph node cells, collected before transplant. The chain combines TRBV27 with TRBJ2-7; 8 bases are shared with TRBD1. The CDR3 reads CASSPRDRNPYEQYF. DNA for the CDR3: TGTGCCAGCAGCCCCAGGGACAGGAACCCTTACGAGCAGTACTTC.